Following are 22 T cell receptor beta chains from one sample sequenced in a study of response to subunit inactivated influenza vaccine. TCRdb re-called the RT-PCR reads with MiXCR, one entry per CDR3 protein. The sample holds about 540,000 distinct CDR3 sequences, around 15% seen once. Specimen: PBMCs from blood, collected 12 days after vaccination. These receptors were taken from a man in his fifties or sixties who received an inactivated influenza vaccine.

The chain is built from TRBV30 and TRBJ2-3; 10 bases align to TRBD2. After removal of 1 base from V and 7 bases from J, the junction contained 8 bases not matched to a gene. The CDR3 is 15 residues long. In germline, CDR1 is GTSNPN, CDR2 SVGIG (reference sequence). The CDR3 nucleotides are TGTGCCTGGAGTGCCGGCGGGACTAGCGCGTATACGCAGTATTTT. Its protein product is CAWSAGGTSAYTQYF.

This clonotype was observed a few times. V and J are TRBV7-2 and TRBJ1-1; D possibly corresponds to TRBD1 (6 bases). The germline gives CDR1 SGHTA, CDR2 FQGNSA. The V end was cut by 1 base, the J end by 1 base, with 10 bases between. This CDR3 region has 15 residues. The DNA of the CDR3 is TGTGCCAGCAGCTTAGGATGGACAGCGAACACTGAAGCTTTCTTT. Its translation: CASSLGWTANTEAFF.

This clonotype was observed a few times. This chain links TRBV2 with TRBJ2-1; D perhaps matches TRBD2 (5 bases). The germline V and J ends were trimmed by 8 bases and 8 bases, with 16 bases remaining between them. The CDR3 is 13 residues long. Germline V gene sequence: CDR1 SNHLY, CDR2 FYNNEI. This CDR3 is CASDGGSWDEQFF. The CDR3 region has the DNA TGTGCCAGCGATGGAGGCTCCTGGGATGAGCAGTTCTTC.

This clonotype showed up just a few times. The chain has TRBV30 and TRBJ2-7, with D perhaps TRBD2 (6 bases). Germline V lookup: CDR1 GTSNPN, CDR2 SVGIG (reference sequence). Trimming removed 2 bases at V and 3 bases at J, with 11 bases between. This CDR3 contains 13 residues. CDR3 sequence reads: CAWSTSGSYEQYF. The CDR3 DNA reads as TGTGCCTGGAGTACCTCCGGGAGCTACGAGCAGTACTTC.

Many counts were recorded for this clonotype. The J gene is TRBJ2-7, the V gene TRBV6-1; D not certain. From germline, CDR1 is MNHNS and CDR2 SASEGT. The CDR3 is 11 residues long. The ends were cut back, 2 bases at V and 1 base at J, with 0 bases in the middle. DNA of the CDR3: TGTGCCAGCAGTGAATCCTACGAGCAGTACTTC. Translating gives CASSESYEQYF.

V is TRBV2 and J is TRBJ2-1; D possibly uses TRBD1 or TRBD2 (5 bases each). Germline V gives CDR1 SNHLY, CDR2 FYNNEI. V lost 6 bases and J lost 8, with 14 bases in between. This CDR3 is built from 13 residues. CDR3 bases: TGTGCCAGCAGGTGGGGACCCGACTATGAGCAGTTCTTC. This translates into CASRWGPDYEQFF.

This clonotype was counted a few times. The V gene is TRBV12-3 or TRBV12-4, the J gene TRBJ2-7, with D possibly being TRBD2 (5 bases). This CDR3 spans 12 amino acids. V gave up 6 bases and J gave up 6 bases, with 12 bases separating them. CDR3 in DNA: TGTGCCAGCAGCATCGGCCGGGGCGAGCAGTACTTC. Its protein is CASSIGRGEQYF.

This chain links TRBV28 with TRBJ2-7; the D gene is possibly TRBD1 (7 bases). V was shortened by 6 bases and J by 3 bases, with 18 bases between the two germline ends. The CDR3 extends over 15 amino acids. CDR1 and CDR2 (germline): MDHEN, SYDVKM. The CDR3 coding sequence is TGTGCCAGCAGGAGTAGTGCGGGACAGATCTACGAGCAGTACTTC. It specifies CASRSSAGQIYEQYF.

This clonotype was counted only a few times. The chain has TRBV7-2 and TRBJ1-1; D uncertain. CDR3 size: 14 residues. V gave up 6 bases and J gave up 0 bases, with 11 bases separating them. The germline V gene encodes CDR1 SGHTA and CDR2 FQGNSA. The CDR3 reads CASRPGQLNTEAFF. The CDR3 nucleotides are TGTGCCAGCAGGCCCGGGCAGCTGAACACTGAAGCTTTCTTT.

The rearrangement joins TRBV29-1 to TRBJ2-3, with TRBD1 identical over 9 bases. Trimming removed 5 bases from V and 4 bases from J; junction bases left unmatched: 7. The CDR3 consists of 14 residues. Germline assignment: CDR1 SQVTM and CDR2 ANQGSEA. The CDR3 region is CSVPRDRESDTQYF. Written as DNA, the CDR3 is TGCAGCGTTCCCCGGGACAGGGAATCAGATACGCAGTATTTT.

The genes are TRBV24-1 and TRBJ2-1, with D possibly being TRBD1 (6 bases). V was clipped by 4 bases and J by 9 bases, with 12 bases between them. The CDR3 spans 13 residues. Germline-derived CDR1 and CDR2 are KGHDR and SFDVKD. CDR3 in DNA: TGTGCCACCAGTGACCACACAGGGAGTGAGCAGTTCTTC. Encoded protein: CATSDHTGSEQFF.

The chain links TRBV7-6 to TRBJ2-7; D might be TRBD1 (5 bases). Germline-derived CDR1 and CDR2 are SGHVS and FNYEAQ. The V end was cut by 1 base, the J end by 5 bases, with 12 bases between. This CDR3 comprises 14 residues. Written as DNA, the CDR3 is TGTGCCAGCAGCTTAGGAAGTCCAGGGCACGAGCAGTACTTC. Its protein is CASSLGSPGHEQYF.

Only a few counts were recorded for this clonotype. The chain has TRBV12-3 or TRBV12-4 and TRBJ2-5; TRBD2 matches 12 bases. The CDR3 contains 14 residues. V dropped 7 bases and J dropped 4; count of bases not matched to a gene: 4. The CDR3 here is CASIEGLAGETQYF. CDR3 coding DNA: TGTGCCAGCATTGAGGGACTAGCGGGAGAGACCCAGTACTTC.

V and J are TRBV7-3 and TRBJ2-6; possible D gene TRBD2, 5 bases. This CDR3 spans 16 amino acids. Deletions cut 5 bases from V and 0 bases from J, with 11 bases between. Germline CDR1 SGHTA, CDR2 FQGTGA. The CDR3 DNA sequence: TGTGCCAGCAGCCAACTGGCGGGCTCTGGGGCCAACGTCCTGACTTTC. Its protein product is CASSQLAGSGANVLTF.

The chain is built from TRBV5-1 and TRBJ2-7; the D gene could be TRBD1 or TRBD2 (5 bases each). V shed 0 bases and J shed 2 bases, with 9 bases lying between them. Germline-derived CDR1 and CDR2 are SGHRS and YFSETQ. This CDR3 is 14 amino acids long. The CDR3 spells CASSLAWGTYEQYF. DNA for the CDR3: TGCGCCAGCAGCTTGGCCTGGGGGACCTACGAGCAGTACTTC.

This clonotype was recorded a few times. The chain joins TRBV7-8 to TRBJ2-5; perhaps TRBD1 as D (6 bases). In germline, CDR1 is SGHVS, CDR2 FQNEAQ. Trimming pared 1 base from V and 4 bases from J, leaving 16 bases between. CDR3 size: 16 residues. The CDR3 sequence is CASSLGFRGRRETQYF. The CDR3 nucleotides read TGTGCCAGCAGCTTAGGGTTCAGGGGAAGGAGAGAGACCCAGTACTTC.

This clonotype was detected only a few times. J is TRBJ2-1 and V is TRBV7-3, with 8 bases aligning to TRBD2. In germline, CDR1 is SGHTA, CDR2 FQGTGA. V shed 5 bases and J 8 bases; nucleotides not matched to a gene: 11. The length of the CDR3 is 15 residues. CDR3 sequence reads: CASSLLAATPDEQFF. CDR3 bases: TGTGCCAGCAGCCTACTAGCGGCCACTCCGGATGAGCAGTTCTTC.

This clonotype occurred a few times. This chain connects TRBV2 to TRBJ1-5; the D gene is possibly TRBD1 (5 bases). Germline CDR1 SNHLY, CDR2 FYNNEI. The CDR3 consists of 15 residues. The V end lost 3 bases, the J end lost 6 bases, and 15 bases lay between the germline ends. CDR3 DNA: TGTGCCAGCAGTGATAGGCGGTCGGGGGGTCAGCCCCAGCATTTT. Protein sequence: CASSDRRSGGQPQHF.

This clonotype has more than one count but fewer than ten. The rearrangement links TRBV10-3 to TRBJ1-1; tentatively, D is TRBD1 (5 bases). Per germline, CDR1 ENHRY and CDR2 SYGVKD. Trimming stripped 2 bases from V and 9 bases from J, with 10 bases between. The CDR3 length is 12 residues. The CDR3 region has the DNA TGTGCCATCAGTGAGGGGGACTTCCAAGCTTTCTTT. It encodes CAISEGDFQAFF.

This clonotype was recorded a few times. The V call is TRBV5-6, the J call TRBJ2-4; weak D call: TRBD1 (5 bases). With 4 bases removed from V and 0 bases from J, the gap between germline ends came to 20 bases. Germline CDR1 and CDR2: SGHDT and YYEEEE. This CDR3 has 18 residues. In nucleotides, the CDR3 is TGTGCCAGCAGCCCTCCGGCCGGACAAATACTAGCCAAAAACATTCAGTACTTC. This translates into CASSPPAGQILAKNIQYF.

The genes are TRBV29-1 and TRBJ2-7; 7 positions agree with TRBD2. The V and J ends lost 6 bases and 2 bases, in that order; junction bases with no gene match: 4. Per germline, CDR1 SQVTM and CDR2 ANQGSEA. The CDR3 totals 12 residues. The CDR3 DNA reads TGCAGCGTGGTCGGACTAGCCTACGAGCAGTACTTC. The encoded protein is CSVVGLAYEQYF.

The rearrangement uses TRBV15 and TRBJ1-5, with D unresolved. The CDR3 loop spans 14 amino acids. V was trimmed by 1 base and J by 5 bases, leaving 9 bases between them. Germline V lookup: CDR1 LNHNV, CDR2 YYDKDF (reference sequence). This CDR3 is CATSRGVNYQPQHF. CDR3 coding DNA: TGTGCCACCAGCAGAGGCGTAAACTATCAGCCCCAGCATTTT.